A selection of T cell receptor beta chains follows, all from one sample in a study of blood T cell repertoires in COVID-19. TCRdb's copy holds only in-frame clones and misses some; the assay was immunoSEQ multiplex PCR. The profile covers 150,000 to 200,000 clones, with approximately 82% appearing a single time and around 13% taken by the ten largest. Sequencing used peripheral blood. The source of these receptors is a man in his 70s who had recovered from COVID-19. CDR3s include the opening cysteine and the closing phenylalanine or tryptophan. Each record gives: J gene, D gene, clone size, V gene, CDR3 protein, CDR3 DNA. A D gene is named only where the DNA matches it firmly. Clone size, where shown, is once, few, many, or a class for clones that have expanded.

j_call: TRBJ1-2; d_call: TRBD1; clone_size: -; v_call: TRBV2; cdr3_aa: CASPFTGQGASGYTF; cdr3_nt: TGTGCCAGCCCGTTCACGGGACAGGGGGCGAGTGGCTACACCTTC
j_call: TRBJ2-3; d_call: -; clone_size: few; v_call: TRBV3-1/TRBV3-2; cdr3_aa: CASSQGRADTDTQYF; cdr3_nt: TGTGCCAGCAGCCAAGGGCGGGCAGACACAGATACGCAGTATTTT
j_call: TRBJ1-1; d_call: -; clone_size: -; v_call: TRBV11-2; cdr3_aa: CASSLAGTEAFF; cdr3_nt: TGTGCCAGCAGCTTAGCAGGAACTGAAGCTTTCTTT
j_call: TRBJ1-1; d_call: -; clone_size: -; v_call: TRBV5-1; cdr3_aa: CASSLQGPEAFF; cdr3_nt: TGCGCCAGCAGCTTACAGGGCCCTGAAGCTTTCTTT
j_call: TRBJ1-3; d_call: -; clone_size: -; v_call: TRBV6-5; cdr3_aa: CASSYGGLNSGNTIYF; cdr3_nt: TGTGCCAGCAGTTACGGCGGATTAAACTCTGGAAACACCATATATTTT
j_call: TRBJ1-1; d_call: -; clone_size: -; v_call: TRBV27; cdr3_aa: CASSLLGASEAFF; cdr3_nt: TGTGCCAGCAGTTTATTAGGGGCTAGTGAAGCTTTCTTT
j_call: TRBJ1-2; d_call: -; clone_size: -; v_call: TRBV3-1/TRBV3-2; cdr3_aa: CASSQGGGNYGYTF; cdr3_nt: TGTGCCAGCAGCCAAGGGGGCGGTAACTATGGCTACACCTTC
j_call: TRBJ2-3; d_call: TRBD1; clone_size: -; v_call: TRBV27; cdr3_aa: CASSAGTGFTDTQYF; cdr3_nt: TGTGCCAGCAGCGCCGGGACAGGGTTCACAGATACGCAGTATTTT
j_call: TRBJ1-1; d_call: -; clone_size: -; v_call: TRBV4-3; cdr3_aa: CASSQENGGAAFF; cdr3_nt: TGCGCCAGCAGCCAAGAAAATGGGGGCGCGGCTTTCTTT
j_call: TRBJ2-7; d_call: -; clone_size: few; v_call: TRBV20-1; cdr3_aa: CSASNRAEYEQYF; cdr3_nt: TGCAGTGCTAGTAACAGGGCGGAATACGAGCAGTACTTC
j_call: TRBJ1-2; d_call: TRBD1; clone_size: -; v_call: TRBV27; cdr3_aa: CASRSGTDYGYTF; cdr3_nt: TGTGCCAGCAGATCCGGGACAGACTATGGCTACACCTTC
j_call: TRBJ2-7; d_call: -; clone_size: -; v_call: TRBV18; cdr3_aa: CASSPRQYPYEQYF; cdr3_nt: TGTGCCAGCTCACCACGACAGTACCCCTACGAGCAGTACTTC
j_call: TRBJ2-7; d_call: TRBD1; clone_size: -; v_call: TRBV2; cdr3_aa: CASSPTGGLGYEQYF; cdr3_nt: TGTGCCAGCAGCCCGACAGGGGGCTTAGGATACGAGCAGTACTTC
j_call: TRBJ2-1; d_call: TRBD2; clone_size: -; v_call: TRBV10-2; cdr3_aa: CATSGTSGGSSYNEQFF; cdr3_nt: TGCGCCACCTCGGGGACTAGCGGGGGGAGCTCCTACAATGAGCAGTTCTTC
j_call: TRBJ1-4; d_call: -; clone_size: -; v_call: TRBV24-1; cdr3_aa: CATSDGQRNEKLFF; cdr3_nt: TGTGCCACCAGTGACGGTCAGCGTAATGAAAAACTGTTTTTT
j_call: TRBJ1-1; d_call: TRBD1; clone_size: few; v_call: TRBV29-1; cdr3_aa: CSVDGTGGSEAFF; cdr3_nt: TGCAGCGTTGACGGGACAGGGGGCTCTGAAGCTTTCTTT
j_call: TRBJ1-5; d_call: -; clone_size: few; v_call: TRBV4-1; cdr3_aa: CASSQDRGGSQPQHF; cdr3_nt: TGCGCCAGCAGCCAAGATCGGGGGGGGAGTCAGCCCCAGCATTTT
j_call: TRBJ2-2; d_call: TRBD2; clone_size: -; v_call: TRBV6-5; cdr3_aa: CASRASGGDTGELFF; cdr3_nt: TGTGCCAGCAGGGCATCGGGGGGGGACACCGGGGAGCTGTTTTTT
j_call: TRBJ2-5; d_call: -; clone_size: -; v_call: TRBV19; cdr3_aa: CASSIFIIVPGQGSQETQYF; cdr3_nt: TGTGCCAGTAGTATATTTATAATAGTTCCGGGCCAGGGAAGCCAAGAGACCCAGTACTTC
j_call: TRBJ1-2; d_call: TRBD1; clone_size: -; v_call: TRBV5-1; cdr3_aa: CASSAGTGVYPTF; cdr3_nt: TGCGCCAGCAGCGCGGGGACAGGGGTATATCCCACCTTC
j_call: TRBJ2-7; d_call: TRBD2; clone_size: few; v_call: TRBV9; cdr3_aa: CASSVEASGSYEQYF; cdr3_nt: TGTGCCAGCAGCGTAGAGGCTAGCGGGAGCTACGAGCAGTACTTC
j_call: TRBJ1-3; d_call: TRBD1; clone_size: -; v_call: TRBV28; cdr3_aa: CASAGQGENTIYF; cdr3_nt: TGTGCCAGCGCGGGACAGGGGGAAAACACCATATATTTT
j_call: TRBJ2-3; d_call: TRBD2; clone_size: once; v_call: TRBV5-4; cdr3_aa: CASRSSGSTTDTQYF; cdr3_nt: TGTGCCAGCAGGTCTAGCGGGAGTACAACAGATACGCAGTATTTT
j_call: TRBJ1-5; d_call: -; clone_size: -; v_call: TRBV28; cdr3_aa: CASSQDRNQPQHF; cdr3_nt: TGTGCCAGCAGCCAAGACAGGAATCAGCCCCAGCATTTT
j_call: TRBJ2-7; d_call: TRBD1; clone_size: -; v_call: TRBV19; cdr3_aa: CASSQTGVPYEQYF; cdr3_nt: TGTGCCAGTAGTCAGACAGGGGTGCCCTACGAGCAGTACTTC
j_call: TRBJ1-2; d_call: -; clone_size: -; v_call: TRBV2; cdr3_aa: CASSDGQRYGYTF; cdr3_nt: TGTGCCAGCAGTGATGGACAGCGATATGGCTACACCTTC
j_call: TRBJ2-1; d_call: -; clone_size: once; v_call: TRBV5-4; cdr3_aa: CASSAAGRVNEQFF; cdr3_nt: TGTGCCAGCAGCGCCGCGGGTAGGGTCAATGAGCAGTTCTTC
j_call: TRBJ2-5; d_call: -; clone_size: -; v_call: TRBV12-1; cdr3_aa: CASSFSPSLDRRETQYF; cdr3_nt: TGTGCCAGCAGCTTTTCCCCTTCACTAGACAGGAGAGAGACCCAGTACTTC
j_call: TRBJ1-5; d_call: TRBD1; clone_size: -; v_call: TRBV10-2; cdr3_aa: CASSETGGPRPQHF; cdr3_nt: TGCGCCAGCAGTGAGACAGGGGGGCCTAGGCCCCAGCATTTT
j_call: TRBJ1-2; d_call: TRBD1; clone_size: -; v_call: TRBV7-3; cdr3_aa: CASSAGQLYGYTF; cdr3_nt: TGTGCCAGCAGCGCGGGACAGCTCTATGGCTACACCTTC
j_call: TRBJ2-5; d_call: TRBD1; clone_size: -; v_call: TRBV27; cdr3_aa: CASSLYQGALLGETQYF; cdr3_nt: TGTGCCAGCAGTTTATATCAGGGGGCCTTATTGGGAGAGACCCAGTACTTC
j_call: TRBJ1-2; d_call: TRBD1; clone_size: once; v_call: TRBV6-5; cdr3_aa: CASRKGQNYGYTF; cdr3_nt: TGTGCCAGCAGAAAGGGACAGAACTATGGCTACACCTTC
j_call: TRBJ1-3; d_call: -; clone_size: -; v_call: TRBV5-4; cdr3_aa: CASSLEQGIGGNTIYF; cdr3_nt: TGTGCCAGCAGCTTAGAACAGGGAATAGGTGGAAACACCATATATTTT
j_call: TRBJ2-7; d_call: TRBD1; clone_size: -; v_call: TRBV29-1; cdr3_aa: CSVGSTGAGEQYF; cdr3_nt: TGCAGCGTCGGGTCGACAGGGGCGGGGGAGCAGTACTTC
j_call: TRBJ1-3; d_call: -; clone_size: -; v_call: TRBV18; cdr3_aa: CASSPGASLSGNTIYF; cdr3_nt: TGTGCCAGCTCACCAGGAGCCTCACTCTCTGGAAACACCATATATTTT
j_call: TRBJ1-5; d_call: TRBD1; clone_size: -; v_call: TRBV10-1; cdr3_aa: CASSLPGQRQFRSNQPQHF; cdr3_nt: TGCGCCAGCAGTCTTCCGGGACAGCGCCAATTCCGTAGCAATCAGCCCCAGCATTTT
j_call: TRBJ1-1; d_call: -; clone_size: -; v_call: TRBV28; cdr3_aa: CASTLRGTEAFF; cdr3_nt: TGTGCCAGCACCTTGAGAGGTACTGAAGCTTTCTTT
j_call: TRBJ1-4; d_call: -; clone_size: -; v_call: TRBV13; cdr3_aa: CASSLRGEKLFF; cdr3_nt: TGTGCCAGCAGCTTACGGGGTGAAAAACTGTTTTTT
j_call: TRBJ2-4; d_call: TRBD2; clone_size: -; v_call: TRBV7-2; cdr3_aa: CASSPPGLEKNIQYF; cdr3_nt: TGTGCCAGCAGCCCACCCGGACTAGAAAAAAACATTCAGTACTTC